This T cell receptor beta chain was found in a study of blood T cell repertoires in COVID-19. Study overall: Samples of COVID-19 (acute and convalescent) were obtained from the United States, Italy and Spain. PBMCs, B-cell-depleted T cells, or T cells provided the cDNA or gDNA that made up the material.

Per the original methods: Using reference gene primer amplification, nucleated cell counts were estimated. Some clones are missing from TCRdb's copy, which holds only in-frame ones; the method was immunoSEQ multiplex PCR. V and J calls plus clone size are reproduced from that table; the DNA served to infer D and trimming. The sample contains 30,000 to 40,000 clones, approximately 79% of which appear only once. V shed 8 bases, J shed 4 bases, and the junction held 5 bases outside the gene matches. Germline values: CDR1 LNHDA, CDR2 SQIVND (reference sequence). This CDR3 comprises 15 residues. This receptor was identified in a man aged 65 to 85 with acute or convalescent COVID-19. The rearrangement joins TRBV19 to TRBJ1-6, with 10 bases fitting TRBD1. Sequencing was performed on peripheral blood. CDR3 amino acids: CASGDRGAYNSPLHF. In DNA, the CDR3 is TGTGCCAGTGGGGACAGGGGAGCTTATAATTCACCCCTCCACTTT.